This record covers a single T cell receptor (beta chain). Its antigen specificity is not known. No much larger clone exists at a distance of one base, and base qualities are not known. These data are taken from a study of blood T cell repertoires in COVID-19 (dated by TCRdb to the early 2020s). At the level of the whole study: Samples covering the acute and convalescent phases of COVID-19 were provided by collaborators in the United States, Italy and Spain. The prospective study material was composed of cDNA or gDNA derived from T cells, B-cell-depleted T cells, or PBMCs. The dataset comprised deeply sampled blood TCRbeta repertoires from subjects exposed to, actively infected with, or recovered from COVID-19. A freely available public database, intended as a resource for researchers studying the immune response to SARS-CoV-2, is where the repertoires were released. Samples were obtained from the ongoing ImmuneRACE study (first 160 participants) and from over 1,000 subjects provided by 6 global collaborators. A de-identified subject ID, COVID-19 status, age in years and sex were almost always included in the sample metadata. Where HLA class I and class II types were available, the types were taken from metadata supplied by the sample provider, not from assay-based typing. General findings and caveats noted by the study authors: The quantity of clinical and demographic metadata differed by source and by participant and was supplied without curation.

Each collaborating institution followed its own protocols to collect whole blood in K2EDTA tubes. For TCRbeta analysis, collaborators shipped samples in one of three forms: frozen whole blood, isolated PBMCs, or DNA extracted from either of those sample types. V gives up 5 bases and J gives up 6 bases, and the segment between their germline ends measures 11 bases. CDR1 and CDR2 are drawn from the germline V gene: SGHAT, FQNNGV. Spanning cysteine to phenylalanine, the CDR3 consists of 12 amino acids. The DNA shown is the 36-base CDR3, in frame from base 1. TCRbeta CDR3 regions were amplified from genomic DNA using the immunoSEQ Assay, a bias-controlled multiplex PCR. In the authors' own workflow: Within the assay, amplification of reference gene primers was used to estimate how many nucleated cells each sample contained. Sequence reads were collapsed and filtered to measure the absolute abundance of every unique TCRbeta CDR3 rearrangement. For each sample, productive Simpson clonality was calculated by taking the square root of Simpson's diversity index across productive rearrangements. TCRdb obtained this table from immuneACCESS and retained in-frame rearrangements with V and J assigned. These tables miss some clones; where compared with another copy, unresolved V genes account for less than half of the shortfall, and the remainder is unexplained. The DNA was the basis for D and trimming; V, J and clone size are from that table. A total of around 200,000 clones appear in this sample, around 84% of them only once. Of the sample, about 6% falls within the top ten clones.

This sequence uses TRBV11-2 and TRBJ2-7, and TRBD2 may be the D gene, going by 6 matching bases. The sequence came from a man older than 75 with acute or convalescent COVID-19. Input material: peripheral blood. The DNA sequence is given as TGTGCCAGCAGCCCCTTCGGGAGCGAGCAGTACTTC. Its protein reads: CASSPFGSEQYF.